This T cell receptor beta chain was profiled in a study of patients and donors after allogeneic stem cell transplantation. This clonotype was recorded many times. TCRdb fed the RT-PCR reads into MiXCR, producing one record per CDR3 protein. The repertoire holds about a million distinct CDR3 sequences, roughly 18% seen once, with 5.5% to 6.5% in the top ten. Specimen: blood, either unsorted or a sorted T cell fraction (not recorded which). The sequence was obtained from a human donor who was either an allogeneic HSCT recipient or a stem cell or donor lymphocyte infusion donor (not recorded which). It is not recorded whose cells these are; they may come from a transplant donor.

CDR3 region: CASSLGPAGYTF. CDR3 nucleotide sequence: TGTGCCAGCAGTTTGGGGCCAGCTGGCTACACCTTC. The gene calls are TRBV12-3 or TRBV12-4 and TRBJ1-2; D may be TRBD1 (5 bases). V was cut by 3 bases and J by 7 bases, with 9 bases left in between. The CDR3 length is 12 residues.